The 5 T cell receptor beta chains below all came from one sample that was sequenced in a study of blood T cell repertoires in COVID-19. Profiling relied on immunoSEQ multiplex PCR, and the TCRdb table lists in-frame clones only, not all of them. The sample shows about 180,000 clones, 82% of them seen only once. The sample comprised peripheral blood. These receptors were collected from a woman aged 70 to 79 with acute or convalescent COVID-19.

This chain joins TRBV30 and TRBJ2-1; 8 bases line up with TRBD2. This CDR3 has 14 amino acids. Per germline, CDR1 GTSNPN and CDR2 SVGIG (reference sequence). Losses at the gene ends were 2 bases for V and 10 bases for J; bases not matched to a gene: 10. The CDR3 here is CAWSLGLAVGEQFF. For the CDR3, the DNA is TGTGCCTGGAGTCTCGGACTAGCCGTGGGGGAGCAGTTCTTC. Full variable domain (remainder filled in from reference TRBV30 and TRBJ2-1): SQTIHQWPATLVQPVGSPLSLECTVEGTSNPNLYWYRQAAGRGLQLLFYSVGIGQISSEVPQNLSASRPQDRQFILSSKKLLLSDSGFYLCAWSLGLAVGEQFFGPGTRLTVL.

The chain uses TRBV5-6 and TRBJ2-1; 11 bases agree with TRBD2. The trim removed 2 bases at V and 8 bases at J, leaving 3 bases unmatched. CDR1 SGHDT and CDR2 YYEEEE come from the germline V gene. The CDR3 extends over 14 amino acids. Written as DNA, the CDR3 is TGTGCCAGCAGCTTTAGCGGGGGGGCGGATGAGCAGTTCTTC. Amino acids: CASSFSGGADEQFF.

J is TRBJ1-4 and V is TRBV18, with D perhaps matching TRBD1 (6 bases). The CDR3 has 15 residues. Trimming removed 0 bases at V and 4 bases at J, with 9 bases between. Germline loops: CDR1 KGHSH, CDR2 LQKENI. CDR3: CASSPPDRRNEKLFF. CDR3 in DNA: TGTGCCAGCTCACCACCGGACAGACGTAATGAAAAACTGTTTTTT.

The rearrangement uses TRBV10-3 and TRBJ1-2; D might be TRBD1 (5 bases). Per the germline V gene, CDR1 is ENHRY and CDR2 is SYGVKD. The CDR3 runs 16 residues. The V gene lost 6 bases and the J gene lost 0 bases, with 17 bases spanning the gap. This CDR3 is CAISETPGWTNYGYTF. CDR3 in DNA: TGTGCCATCAGCGAAACTCCAGGGTGGACTAACTATGGCTACACCTTC.

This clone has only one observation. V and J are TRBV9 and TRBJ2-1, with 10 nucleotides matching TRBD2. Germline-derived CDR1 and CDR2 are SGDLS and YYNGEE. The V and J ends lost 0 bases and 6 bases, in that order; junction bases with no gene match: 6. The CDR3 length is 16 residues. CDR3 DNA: TGTGCCAGCAGCGTAGACCTAGCGGGGGCCCCCAATGAGCAGTTCTTC. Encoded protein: CASSVDLAGAPNEQFF.